Each of the 2 T cell receptor beta chains below was sequenced from the same sample in a study of regulatory dendritic cells for organ transplantation. Measured with immunoSEQ multiplex PCR; TCRdb has only the in-frame clones, and not every one. Of some 19,000 clones in the sample, 74% were seen once. Input material: memory CD4+ T cells from blood. Subset in this sample: CD45RO+ memory T cells. These TCRs come from a human donor in good health.

To note about this clone: Other DNA sequences in this specimen translate into the identical CDR3. V and J are TRBV20-1 and TRBJ2-1, with no clear D. The V and J ends lost 6 bases and 9 bases respectively, with 12 bases between them. The CDR3 runs to 11 residues. Germline V lookup: CDR1 DFQATT, CDR2 SNEGSKA (reference sequence). CDR3 amino acids: CSAPQRGEQFF. The CDR3 DNA reads TGCAGTGCCCCGCAACGCGGTGAGCAGTTCTTC.

This clone was observed a handful of times. The chain employs TRBV5-1 and TRBJ2-3; D may be TRBD1 (6 bases). V shed 0 bases and J shed 6 bases, with 11 bases lying between them. The germline CDR1 and CDR2 sequences are SGHRS and YFSETQ. CDR3 length: 14 residues. The CDR3 reads CASSLGQRGDTQYF. Written as DNA, the CDR3 is TGCGCCAGCAGCTTGGGGCAGAGGGGGGATACGCAGTATTTT.